The 19 T cell receptor beta chains given below trace back to one sample, sequenced in a study of T cell responses to AZD1222 COVID-19 vaccine (dated by TCRdb to the early 2020s). The receptor library was made with the immunoSEQ multiplex PCR assay. TCRdb re-hosts the immuneACCESS table, in-frame sequences only. Its copies lack some clones; in the studies checked, an unresolved V gene accounts for under half of them, and the cause for the rest is not known. A total of about 150,000 clones appear in this sample, 86% of them only once. More than 5.5% of the sample goes to the ten largest clones. Per the publication, the time point label means: baseline before first vaccination. The treatment or condition label, as the study defines it: meningococcal conjugate vaccine given as trial control. The source was peripheral blood, collected on day 0 of MenACWY control vaccination. Receptor source: an adult in good health.

The rearrangement links TRBV10-3 to TRBJ2-3; 9 bases match TRBD2. The ends lost 11 bases at V and 5 bases at J; junction bases unmatched: 11. The CDR3 spans 14 residues. Germline CDR1 is ENHRY and CDR2 is SYGVKD. The chain's CDR3 is CAFSPSLAGDTQYF. As DNA, the CDR3 is TGTGCCTTTTCCCCCTCACTAGCGGGAGATACGCAGTATTTT.

The chain joins TRBV6-2 or TRBV6-3 to TRBJ1-5, with D possibly matching TRBD1 (5 bases). Per the germline V gene, CDR1 is MNHEY and CDR2 is SVGEGT. V dropped 5 bases and J dropped 8 bases, with 16 bases sitting between them. The CDR3 runs to 14 residues. The CDR3 nucleotides are TGTGCCAGCAGTCAGAGGGGACCCGTGGAGCCCCAGCATTTT. This gives the protein CASSQRGPVEPQHF.

The sample holds a few counts of this clone. V and J are TRBV7-9 and TRBJ1-5; D may be TRBD1 (6 bases). Per the germline V gene, CDR1 is SEHNR and CDR2 is FQNEAQ (reference sequence). Trimming pared 5 bases from V and 13 bases from J, leaving 15 bases between. The CDR3 is made up of 12 amino acids. CDR3: CASSEPKGQQHF. The CDR3, as DNA: TGTGCCAGCAGCGAACCCAAGGGACAACAGCATTTT.

This clone appeared a single time. This chain links TRBV6-5 with TRBJ1-3; possibly TRBD1 for D (5 bases). The CDR3 covers 12 residues. Trimming cost V 6 bases and J 3 bases, with 6 bases left between them. From germline, CDR1 is MNHEY and CDR2 SVGAGI. CDR3 nucleotides: TGTGCCAGCAGCAGGGATGGAAACACCATATATTTT. Protein: CASSRDGNTIYF.

The V call is TRBV24-1, the J call TRBJ2-1; 9 bases fit TRBD1. Germline CDR1 reads KGHDR; CDR2 reads SFDVKD. After removal of 3 bases from V and 4 bases from J, the junction contained 6 bases not matched to a gene. The CDR3 sequence is 16 residues long. CDR3 nucleotide sequence: TGTGCCACCAGTGATCAGCGACAGGGGGTTTACAATGAGCAGTTCTTC. Its protein is CATSDQRQGVYNEQFF.

The rearrangement joins TRBV19 to TRBJ1-4, with D tentatively TRBD1 (5 bases). Deletions cut 10 bases from V and 8 bases from J, with 17 bases between. This CDR3 is built from 13 residues. Germline V gene lookup returns CDR1 LNHDA and CDR2 SQIVND (reference sequence). The chain's CDR3 is CATQDTAKEKLFF. DNA of the CDR3: TGTGCCACTCAGGACACAGCGAAGGAAAAACTGTTTTTT.

The chain couples TRBV3-1 (or the pseudogene TRBV3-2) to TRBJ1-5; D gene ambiguous. V shed 1 base and J shed 7 bases, with 5 bases lying between them. The CDR3 is made up of 12 amino acids. CDR1 and CDR2 from the germline V gene are LGHDT and YNNKEL (reference sequence). CDR3 sequence reads: CASSQGAQPQHF. CDR3 DNA: TGTGCCAGCAGCCAAGGGGCCCAGCCCCAGCATTTT.

Only a few counts were recorded for this clone. The genes are TRBV7-6 and TRBJ2-7; D is unclear. The length of the CDR3 is 14 residues. V was shortened by 3 bases and J by 1 base, with 10 bases between the two germline ends. Germline CDR1 is SGHVS and CDR2 is FNYEAQ. The CDR3 DNA sequence: TGTGCCAGCAGCTTTCAGGACCAATCCTACGAGCAGTACTTC. Amino acids: CASSFQDQSYEQYF.

V and J are TRBV4-3 and TRBJ2-5; 10 bases are a match to TRBD2. V lost 0 bases to trimming and J lost 3 bases; unmatched junction nucleotides: 7. Germline V gives CDR1 LGHNA, CDR2 YSLEER. The CDR3 loop spans 17 amino acids. The CDR3 loop reads CASSQDLFLAGEETQYF. The CDR3 nucleotides are TGCGCCAGCAGCCAAGATCTATTTCTAGCGGGAGAAGAGACCCAGTACTTC.

The gene calls are TRBV25-1 and TRBJ1-4; D call uncertain. CDR3 size: 13 residues. V lost 2 bases and J 8 bases, leaving 9 bases between the germline ends. The germline V gene has CDR1 MGHDK and CDR2 SYGVNS. Here the CDR3 reads CASSEGRREKLFF. In DNA, the CDR3 is TGTGCCAGCAGTGAAGGCCGTCGGGAAAAACTGTTTTTT.

The chain links TRBV3-1 (or the pseudogene TRBV3-2) to TRBJ2-3; 13 nucleotides line up with TRBD2. Germline assignment: CDR1 LGHDT and CDR2 YNNKEL (reference sequence). The CDR3 sequence is 23 residues long. Germline trimming cut 4 bases from V and 2 bases from J; bases unmatched to any gene: 24. The CDR3 DNA reads TGTGCCAGCAGCCCCCCCTTTGAACTAGCGGGAGGGCCCCCGTCCCAAGCCACAGATACGCAGTATTTT. Amino acids: CASSPPFELAGGPPSQATDTQYF.

This chain connects TRBV2 to TRBJ2-1; tentative D call: TRBD2 (6 bases). The V gene lost 4 bases and the J gene lost 0 bases, with 16 bases spanning the gap. The germline gives CDR1 SNHLY, CDR2 FYNNEI. This CDR3 spans 17 amino acids. DNA for the CDR3: TGTGCCAGCAGTGGCCGGGTGGGACTCCGCTCCTACAATGAGCAGTTCTTC. Protein product: CASSGRVGLRSYNEQFF. The full variable domain, rest sourced from reference TRBV2 and TRBJ2-1, is EPEVTQTPSHQVTQMGQEVILRCVPISNHLYFYWYRQILGQKVEFLVSFYNNEISEKSEIFDDQFSVERPDGSNFTLKIRSTKLEDSAMYFCASSGRVGLRSYNEQFFGPGTRLTVL.

This clone was seen a handful of times. The chain uses TRBV29-1 and TRBJ1-2, with 7 bases fitting TRBD1. This CDR3 region has 12 residues. The germline CDR1 and CDR2 sequences are SQVTM and ANQGSEA. The CDR3 loop is CSGGGWNYGYTF. The DNA of the CDR3 is TGCAGTGGAGGGGGCTGGAACTATGGCTACACCTTC. Supplemented by reference TRBV29-1 and TRBJ1-2, the full variable domain reads SAVISQKPSRDICQRGTSLTIQCQVDSQVTMMFWYRQQPGQSLTLIATANQGSEATYESGFVIDKFPISRPNLTFSTLTVSNMSPEDSSIYLCSGGGWNYGYTFGSGTRLTVV.

The V gene is TRBV9, the J gene TRBJ2-1, with 7 bases identical to TRBD2. V gave up 3 bases and J gave up 0 bases; unmatched junction bases: 3. The CDR3 spans 15 residues. In germline, CDR1 is SGDLS, CDR2 YYNGEE. The CDR3 coding sequence is TGTGCCAGCAGCGAGCTAGCGGCCTCCTACAATGAGCAGTTCTTC. It is translated as CASSELAASYNEQFF.

The chain joins TRBV4-1 to TRBJ2-3, with TRBD2 identical over 9 bases. CDR1 MGHRA and CDR2 YSYEKL come from the germline V gene. Trimming took 0 bases from V and 2 from J; bases not matched to a gene: 3. The CDR3 covers 16 residues. The CDR3 nucleotides are TGCGCCAGCAGCCAAGAACTAGCGGGTATCACAGATACGCAGTATTTT. Protein sequence: CASSQELAGITDTQYF.

The rearrangement uses TRBV6-1 and TRBJ2-3; possible D gene TRBD1, 5 bases. Trimming took 2 bases from V and 6 from J, leaving 6 bases between them. Germline CDR1 reads MNHNS; CDR2 reads SASEGT. This CDR3 has 12 residues. The CDR3 coding sequence is TGTGCCAGCAGTGAACACAGGGATACGCAGTATTTT. Encoded protein: CASSEHRDTQYF.

J is TRBJ2-1 and V is TRBV3-1 (or the pseudogene TRBV3-2), with TRBD2 identical over 8 bases. Germline CDR1 is LGHDT and CDR2 is YNNKEL (reference sequence). CDR3 length equals 14 residues. Trimming at V came to 7 bases and at J to 9 bases, leaving 11 bases not matched to a gene. The CDR3 nucleotides read TGTGCCAGCACGACCGGGGGGGCCCCTCTTGAGCAGTTCTTC. Its protein product is CASTTGGAPLEQFF.

This clone was detected a few times. The chain joins TRBV20-1 to TRBJ1-1, with D uncertain. Trimming took 3 bases from V and 3 from J, leaving 5 bases between them. Per the germline V gene, CDR1 is DFQATT and CDR2 is SNEGSKA (reference sequence). This CDR3 contains 11 residues. The CDR3 loop reads CSASPHTEAFF. The DNA for the CDR3 is TGCAGTGCTAGCCCTCACACTGAAGCTTTCTTT.

The J gene is TRBJ1-2, the V gene TRBV6-5; D ambiguous. V shed 5 bases and J shed 6 bases, with 7 bases lying between them. This CDR3 contains 11 residues. The germline CDR1 and CDR2 sequences are MNHEY and SVGAGI. CDR3 amino acids: CASSTLNGYTF. In DNA form, the CDR3 reads TGTGCCAGCAGTACCCTTAATGGCTACACCTTC.